The T cell receptor (beta chain) under discussion was sequenced for a study of OX40 agonist ivuxolimab in advanced cancers. In the study overall: Hepatocellular carcinoma, melanoma, renal cell or head and neck cancer was diagnosed in the dose-escalation patients. Enrollees could have had prior anti-PD-1, anti-PD-L1 or anti-CTLA-4 therapy, which 40% had received.

Turning to this clone: Its antigen remains unidentified.

Whole-study results and caveats: The specificity for antigen of the expanded peripheral T cells was not determined. Relative to CD4+, CD8+ T cells held more expanded clones on average.

The CDR3 totals 13 residues. Trimming left V 2 bases short and J 2 bases short, with 4 bases between. Germline CDR1 KGHSH, CDR2 LQKENI. Some clones are missing from TCRdb's copy, which holds only in-frame ones; the method was immunoSEQ multiplex PCR. The sample holds roughly 20,000 clones; 70% to 80% are singletons and the top ten take 25% to 40%. The rearrangement joins TRBV18 to TRBJ1-5; D not resolved. The sample consisted of CD4+ or CD8+ T cells sorted from blood, taken in a trial of the OX40 agonist ivuxolimab. The origin of this receptor is an adult with an advanced solid tumor such as melanoma, head and neck, liver or kidney cancer. CDR3 sequence: CASSPKGNQPQHF. The DNA of the CDR3 is TGTGCCAGCTCACCAAAGGGCAATCAGCCCCAGCATTTT.